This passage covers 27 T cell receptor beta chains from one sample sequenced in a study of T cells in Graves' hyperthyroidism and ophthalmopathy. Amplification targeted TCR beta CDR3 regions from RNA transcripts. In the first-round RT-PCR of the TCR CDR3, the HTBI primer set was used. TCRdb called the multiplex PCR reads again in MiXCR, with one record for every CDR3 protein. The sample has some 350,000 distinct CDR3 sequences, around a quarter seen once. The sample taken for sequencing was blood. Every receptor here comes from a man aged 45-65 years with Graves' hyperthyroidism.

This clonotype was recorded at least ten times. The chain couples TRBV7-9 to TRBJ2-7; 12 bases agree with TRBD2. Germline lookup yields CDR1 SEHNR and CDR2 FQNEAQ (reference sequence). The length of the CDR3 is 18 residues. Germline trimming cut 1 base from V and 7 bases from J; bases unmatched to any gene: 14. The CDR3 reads CASSLVLAGGGPDPEQYF. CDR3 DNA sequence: TGTGCCAGCAGCTTAGTACTAGCGGGAGGCGGACCAGATCCTGAGCAGTACTTC.

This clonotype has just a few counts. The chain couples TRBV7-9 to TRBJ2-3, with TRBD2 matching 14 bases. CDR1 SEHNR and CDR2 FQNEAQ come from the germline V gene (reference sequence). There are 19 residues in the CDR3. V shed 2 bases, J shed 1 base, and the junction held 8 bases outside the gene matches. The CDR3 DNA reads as TGTGCCAGCAGCTTACGCCCGAGACTAGCGGGAGGGGGCACAGATACGCAGTATTTT. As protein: CASSLRPRLAGGGTDTQYF.

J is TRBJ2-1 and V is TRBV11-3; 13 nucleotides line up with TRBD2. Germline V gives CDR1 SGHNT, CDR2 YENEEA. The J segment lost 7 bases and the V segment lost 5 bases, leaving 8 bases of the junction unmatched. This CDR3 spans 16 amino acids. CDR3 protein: CASSPGLAGDLNEQFF. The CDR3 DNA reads TGTGCCAGCAGCCCAGGACTAGCGGGAGATCTAAATGAGCAGTTCTTC.

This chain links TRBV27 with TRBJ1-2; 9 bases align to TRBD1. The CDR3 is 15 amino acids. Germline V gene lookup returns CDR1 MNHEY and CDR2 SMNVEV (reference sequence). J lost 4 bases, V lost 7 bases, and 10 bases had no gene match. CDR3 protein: CASNSITGGSYGYTF. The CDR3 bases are TGTGCCAGCAATTCTATAACAGGGGGCAGCTATGGCTACACCTTC.

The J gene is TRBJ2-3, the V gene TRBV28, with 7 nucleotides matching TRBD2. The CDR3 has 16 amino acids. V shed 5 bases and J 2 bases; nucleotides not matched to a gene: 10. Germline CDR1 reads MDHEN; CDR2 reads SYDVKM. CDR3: CASSPHRAGTTDTQYF. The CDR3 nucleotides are TGTGCCAGCAGTCCTCACCGAGCGGGGACCACAGATACGCAGTATTTT. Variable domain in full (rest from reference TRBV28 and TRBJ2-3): DVKVTQSSRYLVKRTGEKVFLECVQDMDHENMFWYRQDPGLGLRLIYFSYDVKMKEKGDIPEGYSVSREKKERFSLILESASTNQTSMYLCASSPHRAGTTDTQYFGPGTRLTVL.

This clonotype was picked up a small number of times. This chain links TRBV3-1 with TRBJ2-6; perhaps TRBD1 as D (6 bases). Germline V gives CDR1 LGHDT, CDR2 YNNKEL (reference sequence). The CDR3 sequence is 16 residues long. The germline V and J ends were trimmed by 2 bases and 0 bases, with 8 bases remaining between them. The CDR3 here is CASSQMTGSGANVLTF. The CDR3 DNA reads TGTGCCAGCAGCCAAATGACAGGCTCTGGGGCCAACGTCCTGACTTTC.

This CDR3 reads CASRGDYTYNEQFF. In DNA form, the CDR3 reads TGTGCCAGCAGAGGGGACTACACCTACAATGAGCAGTTCTTC. The rearrangement joins TRBV9 to TRBJ2-1, with TRBD2 identical over 7 bases. Germline values: CDR1 SGDLS, CDR2 YYNGEE. Trimming at V came to 5 bases and at J to 2 bases, leaving 4 bases not matched to a gene. The CDR3 has 14 amino acids.

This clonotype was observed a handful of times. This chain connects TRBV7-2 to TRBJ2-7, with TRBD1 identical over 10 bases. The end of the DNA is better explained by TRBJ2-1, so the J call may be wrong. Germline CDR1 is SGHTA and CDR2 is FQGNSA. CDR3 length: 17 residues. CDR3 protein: CASSFGFGDRGTYEQFF. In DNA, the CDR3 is TGTGCCAGCAGCTTTGGATTCGGGGACAGGGGTACCTACGAGCAGTTCTTC.

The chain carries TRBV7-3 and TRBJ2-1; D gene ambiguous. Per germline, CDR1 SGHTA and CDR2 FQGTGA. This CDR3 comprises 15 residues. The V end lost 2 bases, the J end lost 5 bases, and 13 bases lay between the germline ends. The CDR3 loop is CASSLSPGRHNEQFF. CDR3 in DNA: TGTGCCAGCAGCTTATCCCCTGGAAGGCACAATGAGCAGTTCTTC.

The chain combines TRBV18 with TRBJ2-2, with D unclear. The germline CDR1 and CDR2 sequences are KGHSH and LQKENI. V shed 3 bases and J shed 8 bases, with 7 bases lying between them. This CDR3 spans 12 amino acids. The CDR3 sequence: CASSPVPGELFF. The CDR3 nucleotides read TGTGCCAGCTCACCGGTCCCGGGGGAGCTGTTTTTT.

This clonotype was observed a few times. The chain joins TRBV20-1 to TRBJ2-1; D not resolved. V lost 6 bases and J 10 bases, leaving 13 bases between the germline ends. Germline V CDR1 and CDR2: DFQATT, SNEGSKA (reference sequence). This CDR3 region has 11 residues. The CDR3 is CSATRAAEQFF. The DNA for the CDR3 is TGCAGTGCAACCCGGGCGGCGGAGCAGTTCTTC.

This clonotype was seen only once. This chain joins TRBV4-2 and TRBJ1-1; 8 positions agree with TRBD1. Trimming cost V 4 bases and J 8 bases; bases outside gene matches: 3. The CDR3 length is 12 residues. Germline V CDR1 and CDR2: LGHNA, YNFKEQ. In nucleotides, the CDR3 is TGTGCCAGCAGCCCCCGACAGGGGGAAGCTTTCTTT. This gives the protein CASSPRQGEAFF.

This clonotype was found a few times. CDR3 residues: CASSLLSWGSYEQYF. The CDR3, as DNA: TGTGCCAGCAGCTTACTATCCTGGGGCTCCTACGAGCAGTACTTC. The chain recombines TRBV7-9 with TRBJ2-7; D is ambiguous. This CDR3 is built from 15 residues. V was trimmed by 2 bases and J by 0 bases, leaving 11 bases between them. Per germline, CDR1 SEHNR and CDR2 FQNEAQ (reference sequence).

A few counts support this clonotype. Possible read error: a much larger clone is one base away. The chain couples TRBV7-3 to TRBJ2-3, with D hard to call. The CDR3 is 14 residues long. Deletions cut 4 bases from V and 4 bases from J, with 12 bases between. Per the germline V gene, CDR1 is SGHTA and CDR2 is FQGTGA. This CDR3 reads CASSSGPYADTQYF. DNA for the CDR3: TGTGCCAGCAGCTCAGGCCCTTACGCAGATACGCAGTATTTT.

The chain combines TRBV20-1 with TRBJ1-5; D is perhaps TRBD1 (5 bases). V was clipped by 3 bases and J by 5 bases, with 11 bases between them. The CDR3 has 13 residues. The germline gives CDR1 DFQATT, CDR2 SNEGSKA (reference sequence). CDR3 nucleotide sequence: TGCAGTGCTAGGGAGGGGAGGGATCAGCCCCAGCATTTT. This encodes CSAREGRDQPQHF.

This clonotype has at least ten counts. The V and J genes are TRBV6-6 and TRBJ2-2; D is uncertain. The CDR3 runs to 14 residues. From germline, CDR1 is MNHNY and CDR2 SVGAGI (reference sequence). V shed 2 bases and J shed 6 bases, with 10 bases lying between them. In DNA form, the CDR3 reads TGTGCCAGCAGTTACAACCTCCCCCCCGGGGAGCTGTTTTTT. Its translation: CASSYNLPPGELFF.

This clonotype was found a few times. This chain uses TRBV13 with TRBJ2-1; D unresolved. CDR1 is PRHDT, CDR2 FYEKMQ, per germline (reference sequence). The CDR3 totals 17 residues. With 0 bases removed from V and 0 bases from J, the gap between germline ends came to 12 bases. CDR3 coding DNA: TGTGCCAGCAGCTTAGGATTGGCGGAGAGCTCCTACAATGAGCAGTTCTTC. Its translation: CASSLGLAESSYNEQFF. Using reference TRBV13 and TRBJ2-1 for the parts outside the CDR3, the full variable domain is AAGVIQSPRHLIKEKRETATLKCYPIPRHDTVYWYQQGPGQDPQFLISFYEKMQSDKGSIPDRFSAQQFSDYHSELNMSSLELGDSALYFCASSLGLAESSYNEQFFGPGTRLTVL.

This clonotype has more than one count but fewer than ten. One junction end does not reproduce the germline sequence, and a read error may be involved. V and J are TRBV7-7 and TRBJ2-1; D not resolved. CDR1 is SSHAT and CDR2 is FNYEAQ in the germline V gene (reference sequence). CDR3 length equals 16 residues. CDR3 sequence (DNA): TGTGCTAGCAGCCATACTAACGACGGGTCCTACAATGAGCAGTTCTTC. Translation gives CASSHTNDGSYNEQFF.

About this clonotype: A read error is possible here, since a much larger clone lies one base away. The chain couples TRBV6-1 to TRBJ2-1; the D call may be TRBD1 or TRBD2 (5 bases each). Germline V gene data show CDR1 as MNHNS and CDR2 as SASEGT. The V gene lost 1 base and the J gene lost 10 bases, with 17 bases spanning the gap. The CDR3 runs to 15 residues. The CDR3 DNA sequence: TGTGCCAGCAGTGAAGGCTGGGGACGGATCTACGAGCAGTTCTTC. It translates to CASSEGWGRIYEQFF.

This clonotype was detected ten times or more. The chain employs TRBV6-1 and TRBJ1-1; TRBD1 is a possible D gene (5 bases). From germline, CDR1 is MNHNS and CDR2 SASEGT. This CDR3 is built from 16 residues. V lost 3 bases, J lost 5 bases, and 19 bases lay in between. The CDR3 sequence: CASSETTGVGGTEAFF. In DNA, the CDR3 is TGTGCCAGCAGTGAGACCACAGGTGTTGGAGGTACTGAAGCTTTCTTT.

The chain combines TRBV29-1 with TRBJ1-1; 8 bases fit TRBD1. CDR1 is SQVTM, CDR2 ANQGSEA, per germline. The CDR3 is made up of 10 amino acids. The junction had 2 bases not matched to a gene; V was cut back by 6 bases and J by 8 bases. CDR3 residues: CSVRDREAFF. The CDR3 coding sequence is TGCAGCGTCCGGGACAGGGAAGCTTTCTTT.

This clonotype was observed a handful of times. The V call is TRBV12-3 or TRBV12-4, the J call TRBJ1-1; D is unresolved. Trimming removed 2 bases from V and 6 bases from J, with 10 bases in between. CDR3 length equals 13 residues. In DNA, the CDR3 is TGTGCCAGCAGTTTATTGGAGAGCGCTGAAGCTTTCTTT. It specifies CASSLLESAEAFF.

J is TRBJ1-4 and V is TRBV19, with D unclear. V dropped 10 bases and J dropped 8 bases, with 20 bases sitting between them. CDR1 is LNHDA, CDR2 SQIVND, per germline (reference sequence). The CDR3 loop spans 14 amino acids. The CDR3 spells CATKIWIGGEKLFF. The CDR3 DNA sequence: TGTGCCACGAAAATCTGGATTGGAGGGGAAAAACTGTTTTTT. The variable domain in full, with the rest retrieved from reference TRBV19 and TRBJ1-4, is DGGITQSPKYLFRKEGQNVTLSCEQNLNHDAMYWYRQDPGQGLRLIYYSQIVNDFQKGDIAEGYSVSREKKESFPLTVTSAQKNPTAFYLCATKIWIGGEKLFFGSGTQLSVL.

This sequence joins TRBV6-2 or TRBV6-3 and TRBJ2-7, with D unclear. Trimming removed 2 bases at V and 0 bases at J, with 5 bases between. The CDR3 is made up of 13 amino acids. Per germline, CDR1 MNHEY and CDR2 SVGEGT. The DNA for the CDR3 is TGTGCCAGCAGTTACCCAAGCTCCTACGAGCAGTACTTC. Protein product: CASSYPSSYEQYF.

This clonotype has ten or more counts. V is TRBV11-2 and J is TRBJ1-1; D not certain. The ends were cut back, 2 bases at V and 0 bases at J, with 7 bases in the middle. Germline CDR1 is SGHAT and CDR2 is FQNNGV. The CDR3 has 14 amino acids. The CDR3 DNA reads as TGTGCCAGCAGCTTATACGGGATGAACACTGAAGCTTTCTTT. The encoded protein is CASSLYGMNTEAFF.

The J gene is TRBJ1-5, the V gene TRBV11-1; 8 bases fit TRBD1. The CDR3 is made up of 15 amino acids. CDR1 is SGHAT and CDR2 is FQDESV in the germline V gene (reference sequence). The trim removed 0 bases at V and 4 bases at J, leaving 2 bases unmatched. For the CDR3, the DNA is TGTGCCAGCAGCTTAGCGGGACAGGAAAATCAGCCCCAGCATTTT. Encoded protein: CASSLAGQENQPQHF.

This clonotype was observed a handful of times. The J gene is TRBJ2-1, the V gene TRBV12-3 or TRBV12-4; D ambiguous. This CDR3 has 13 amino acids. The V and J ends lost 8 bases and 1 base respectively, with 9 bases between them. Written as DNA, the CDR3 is TGTGCCAGCGCGGTAGAGTCCTACAATGAGCAGTTCTTC. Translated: CASAVESYNEQFF.